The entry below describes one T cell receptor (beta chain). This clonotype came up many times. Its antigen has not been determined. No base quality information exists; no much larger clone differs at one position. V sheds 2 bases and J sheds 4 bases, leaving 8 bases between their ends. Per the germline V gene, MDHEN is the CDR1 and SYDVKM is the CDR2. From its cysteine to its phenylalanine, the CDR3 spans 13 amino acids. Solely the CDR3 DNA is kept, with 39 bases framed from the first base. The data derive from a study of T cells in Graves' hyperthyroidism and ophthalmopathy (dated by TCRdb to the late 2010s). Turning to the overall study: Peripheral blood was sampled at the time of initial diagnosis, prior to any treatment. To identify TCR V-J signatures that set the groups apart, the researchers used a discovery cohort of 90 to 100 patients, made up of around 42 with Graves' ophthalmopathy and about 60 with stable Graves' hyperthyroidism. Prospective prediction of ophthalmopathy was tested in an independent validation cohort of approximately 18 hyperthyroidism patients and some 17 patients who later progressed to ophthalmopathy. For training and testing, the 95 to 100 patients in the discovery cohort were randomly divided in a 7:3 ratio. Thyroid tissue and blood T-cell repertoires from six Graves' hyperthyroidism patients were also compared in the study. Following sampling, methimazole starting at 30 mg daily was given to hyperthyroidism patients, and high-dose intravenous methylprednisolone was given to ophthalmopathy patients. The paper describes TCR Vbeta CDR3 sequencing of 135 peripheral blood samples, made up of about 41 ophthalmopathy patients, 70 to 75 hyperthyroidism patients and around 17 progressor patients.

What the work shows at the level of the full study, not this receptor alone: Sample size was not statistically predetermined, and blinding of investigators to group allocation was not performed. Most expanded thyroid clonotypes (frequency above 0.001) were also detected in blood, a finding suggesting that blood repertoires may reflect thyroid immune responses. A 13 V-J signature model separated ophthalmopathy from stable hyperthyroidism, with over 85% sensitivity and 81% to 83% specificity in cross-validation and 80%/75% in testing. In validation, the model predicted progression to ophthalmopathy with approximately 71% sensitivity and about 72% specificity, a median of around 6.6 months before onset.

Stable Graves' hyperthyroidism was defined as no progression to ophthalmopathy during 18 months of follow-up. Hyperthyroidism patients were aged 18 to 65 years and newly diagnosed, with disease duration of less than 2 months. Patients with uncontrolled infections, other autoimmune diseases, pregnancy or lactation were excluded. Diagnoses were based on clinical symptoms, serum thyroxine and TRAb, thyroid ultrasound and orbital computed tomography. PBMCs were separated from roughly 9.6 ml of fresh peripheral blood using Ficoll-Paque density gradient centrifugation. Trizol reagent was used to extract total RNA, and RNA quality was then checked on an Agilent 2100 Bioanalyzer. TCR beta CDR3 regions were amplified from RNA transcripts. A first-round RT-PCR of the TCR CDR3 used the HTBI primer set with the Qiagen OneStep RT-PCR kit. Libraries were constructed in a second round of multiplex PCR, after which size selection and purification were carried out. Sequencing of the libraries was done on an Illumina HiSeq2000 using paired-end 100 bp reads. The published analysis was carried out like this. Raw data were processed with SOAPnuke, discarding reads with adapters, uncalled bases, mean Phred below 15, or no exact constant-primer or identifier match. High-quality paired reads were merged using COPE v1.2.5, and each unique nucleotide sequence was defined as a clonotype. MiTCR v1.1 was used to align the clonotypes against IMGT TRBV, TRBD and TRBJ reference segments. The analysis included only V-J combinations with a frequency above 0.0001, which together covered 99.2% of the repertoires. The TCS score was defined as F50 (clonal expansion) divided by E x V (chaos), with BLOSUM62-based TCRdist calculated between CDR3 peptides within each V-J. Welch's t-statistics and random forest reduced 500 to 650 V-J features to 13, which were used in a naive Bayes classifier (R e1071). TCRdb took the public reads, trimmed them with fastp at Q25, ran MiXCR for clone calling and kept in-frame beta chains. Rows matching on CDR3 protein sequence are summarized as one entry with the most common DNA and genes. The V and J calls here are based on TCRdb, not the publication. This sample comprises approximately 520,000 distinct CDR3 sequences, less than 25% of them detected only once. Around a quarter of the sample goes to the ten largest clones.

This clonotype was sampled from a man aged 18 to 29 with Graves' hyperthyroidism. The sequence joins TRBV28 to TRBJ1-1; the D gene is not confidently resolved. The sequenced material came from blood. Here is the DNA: TGTGCCAGCAGTTTAGTGGGATCCACTGAAGCTTTCTTT. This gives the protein CASSLVGSTEAFF.